Listed here are 8 T cell receptor beta chains from one sample, sequenced in a study of Graves' ophthalmopathy and Graves' hyperthyroidism. RNA transcripts were the source from which TCR beta CDR3 regions were amplified. An opening RT-PCR round employed HTBI primers and preceded a second-round multiplex PCR. Each CDR3 protein gets one entry after TCRdb re-called the multiplex PCR reads with MiXCR. The sample includes around 1.1 million distinct CDR3 sequences, roughly 35% of them seen just once. Sequenced input: peripheral blood or thyroid tissue (not recorded which). The receptors here all came from an adult man with Graves' hyperthyroidism.

This clonotype was counted a single time. The CDR3 nucleotides read TGTGCCAGTAGTATATTCGGACTAGCGGGCGACGAGCAGTACTTC. It translates to CASSIFGLAGDEQYF. This chain uses TRBV19 with TRBJ2-7, with 11 positions matching TRBD2. The germline V gene encodes CDR1 LNHDA and CDR2 SQIVND (reference sequence). V was pared by 2 bases and J by 5 bases, with 5 bases of the junction left unmatched. CDR3 size: 15 residues.

Ten or more counts support this clonotype. This rearrangement joins TRBV7-8 to TRBJ1-5; D remains ambiguous. The CDR3 length is 16 residues. CDR1 and CDR2 (germline): SGHVS, FQNEAQ. With 0 bases removed from V and 1 base from J, the gap between germline ends came to 10 bases. The CDR3: CASSLASAGSNQPQHF. The CDR3 DNA reads TGTGCCAGCAGCTTAGCGTCGGCCGGAAGCAATCAGCCCCAGCATTTT.

The rearrangement links TRBV10-3 to TRBJ1-6; perhaps TRBD1 as D (5 bases). Trimming left V 4 bases short and J 7 bases short, with 20 bases between. CDR1 is ENHRY and CDR2 is SYGVKD in the germline V gene. This CDR3 is 17 amino acids long. This CDR3 is CAISGGGDSRTNSPLHF. In DNA form, the CDR3 reads TGTGCCATCAGTGGGGGGGGAGACTCCAGAACCAATTCACCCCTCCACTTT.

This rearrangement joins TRBV20-1 to TRBJ2-3; D is tentatively TRBD1 or TRBD2 (5 bases each). CDR3 size: 15 residues. Per the germline V gene, CDR1 is DFQATT and CDR2 is SNEGSKA (reference sequence). V gave up 1 base and J gave up 1 base, with 12 bases separating them. The CDR3 is CSARVPGRGTDTQYF. The CDR3 nucleotides are TGCAGTGCTAGAGTTCCGGGACGAGGCACAGATACGCAGTATTTT.

The chain is built from TRBV5-1 and TRBJ1-1; the D is unclear. V lost 4 bases and J lost 11, with 15 bases in between. Germline CDR1 and CDR2: SGHRS and YFSETQ. The CDR3 has 12 residues. The CDR3 DNA sequence: TGCGCCAGCAGCGACGGGAGTCCTCGGGCTTTCTTT. Protein: CASSDGSPRAFF.

This clonotype was recorded many times. The chain carries TRBV29-1 and TRBJ2-7; D may be TRBD1 or TRBD2 (5 bases each). Germline V gene data show CDR1 as SQVTM and CDR2 as ANQGSEA. The CDR3 consists of 13 residues. The ends were cut back, 6 bases at V and 2 bases at J, with 14 bases in the middle. CDR3 bases: TGCAGCGTCGAAAAGGGACCGACCTACGAGCAGTACTTC. This encodes CSVEKGPTYEQYF.

CDR3 protein: CASSQQGGGNQPQHF. The DNA for the CDR3 is TGTGCCAGCAGCCAGCAGGGTGGCGGCAATCAGCCCCAGCATTTT. The rearrangement links TRBV12-3 or TRBV12-4 to TRBJ1-5, with a weak D call TRBD1 (5 bases). Trimming stripped 6 bases from V and 2 bases from J, with 14 bases between. The CDR3 runs to 15 residues.

This chain connects TRBV25-1 to TRBJ2-7; D may correspond to TRBD1 or TRBD2 (7 bases each). Trimming pared 7 bases from V and 6 bases from J, leaving 19 bases between. The CDR3 sequence is 14 residues long. Germline assignment: CDR1 MGHDK and CDR2 SYGVNS. DNA for the CDR3: TGTGCCAGCAAGTTACCCAGGGGGGGGAGCGAGCAGTACTTC. As protein: CASKLPRGGSEQYF.